Below, 7 T cell receptor beta chains from the same sample are listed, as sequenced in a study of T cell responses to AZD1222 COVID-19 vaccine. Sequenced by immunoSEQ multiplex PCR; TCRdb stores in-frame clones only, minus some. Among under 150,000 clones listed, 88% were seen once. The sequencing used peripheral blood, collected on day 0 of AZD1222 vaccination. These receptors came from an adult in good health.

This chain uses TRBV21-1 with TRBJ2-1; TRBD2, the table's D call, was not compared with the DNA. TRBV21-1 is an annotated pseudogene. The CDR3 length is 15 residues. The CDR3 DNA follows: TGTGCCAGCAGCAAAGGAGAGACTAGAGGGAATGAGCAGTTCTTC. It specifies CASSKGETRGNEQFF.

In its sample, this clone was seen once. The chain has TRBV5-4 and TRBJ1-2, with TRBD1 matching over 8 bases. The germline V gene encodes CDR1 SGHNT and CDR2 YYREEE (reference sequence). This CDR3 is built from 16 residues. V shed 4 bases and J 5 bases; nucleotides not matched to a gene: 13. CDR3 DNA sequence: TGTGCCAGCAGCCTGGGAGGGACAGGATCAGGGTATGGCTACACCTTC. Amino acids: CASSLGGTGSGYGYTF.

As regards this clone: The junction shows a germline mismatch at one end, possibly a read error. The chain uses TRBV23-1 and TRBJ1-2; D is possibly TRBD1 (5 bases). TRBV23-1 is sorted into the ORF group, with uncertain function. This CDR3 comprises 12 residues. The CDR3 nucleotides read TGCGCCAGCGGTCAGGGAGGGTATGGCTACACCTTC. It encodes CASGQGGYGYTF.

The chain recombines TRBV11-2 with TRBJ2-7, with 7 bases lining up with TRBD2. The V segment lost 1 base and the J segment 3 bases; nucleotides outside the gene matches: 0. The CDR3 covers 13 residues. CDR1 is SGHAT and CDR2 is FQNNGV in the germline V gene. CDR3 protein: CASSLGTSYEQYF. The CDR3 coding sequence is TGTGCCAGCAGCTTAGGGACTAGCTACGAGCAGTACTTC.

This clone was detected only once. The chain employs TRBV28 and TRBJ2-7, with D maybe TRBD2 (5 bases). The CDR3 runs 14 residues. CDR1 is MDHEN, CDR2 SYDVKM, per germline. Trimming cost V 3 bases and J 0 bases, with 9 bases left between them. Here the CDR3 DNA reads TGTGCCAGCAGTTTTTGGAGGAGCTCCTACGAGCAGTACTTC. It is translated as CASSFWRSSYEQYF.

This chain uses TRBV12-3 or TRBV12-4 with TRBJ1-2, with 7 bases identical to TRBD1. The CDR3 runs to 12 residues. V lost 7 bases and J lost 7; bases outside the gene matches: 6. The CDR3 loop reads CASTRGLGGYTF. The CDR3 DNA reads TGTGCCAGCACAAGGGGGCTGGGTGGCTACACCTTC.

The gene calls are TRBV27 and TRBJ1-1; D is possibly TRBD1 (6 bases). The V end was cut by 3 bases, the J end by 5 bases, with 16 bases between. The CDR3 length is 15 residues. CDR1 MNHEY and CDR2 SMNVEV come from the germline V gene (reference sequence). The DNA of the CDR3 is TGTGCCAGCAGTTTCGTTGGGGGCTCTAAGACTGAAGCTTTCTTT. Translating it yields CASSFVGGSKTEAFF.